This T cell receptor (beta chain) emerged from a study of cytomegalovirus exposure and HLA in healthy donors. The PCR used 60 Vbeta and 13 Jbeta primers. Sequenced by immunoSEQ multiplex PCR; TCRdb stores in-frame clones only, minus some. This table holds about 170,000 clones, approximately 80% found once. Material: PBMCs. The receptor was isolated from a woman aged 45-65 years in good health and CMV-seropositive.

DNA of the CDR3: TGTGCCAGCAGTTACCTACAGGGATTCACAGATACGCAGTATTTT. As protein: CASSYLQGFTDTQYF. This chain joins TRBV6-5 and TRBJ2-3; TRBD1 might be the D (6 bases). This CDR3 spans 15 amino acids. Trimming shortened V by 2 bases and J by 2 bases, and 11 bases separated the two germline ends. Looked up from germline, CDR1 is MNHEY and CDR2 is SVGAGI.